These T cell receptor beta chains were read from a single sample in a study of T cells in Graves' hyperthyroidism and ophthalmopathy. A single record per CDR3 protein comes from TCRdb applying MiXCR to the multiplex PCR reads. The sample contains 560,000 or so distinct CDR3 sequences, 46% of which appear only once. The specimen was peripheral blood or thyroid tissue (not recorded which). These receptors all come from a woman under 30 with Graves' hyperthyroidism. The CDR3 runs from the conserved cysteine through the conserved F or W. Each record gives: D gene, V gene, J gene, clone size, CDR3 DNA, CDR3 protein. The D gene is left open where the match is weak. The size of a clone is reported for some rows only, either as once, few or many, or as a class for expanded clones.

>-|TRBV2|TRBJ1-5|-
TGTGCCAGCAGTCTAGCGTACCAGCCCCAGCATTTT
CASSLAYQPQHF
>-|TRBV10-1|TRBJ2-7|-
TGCGCCCCTAACACTCGACCCTACGAGCAGTACTTC
CAPNTRPYEQYF
>-|TRBV2|TRBJ2-5|-
TGTGCCAGCAGGATTAGAGAGGCGGGAAAAGAGACCCAGTACTTC
CASRIREAGKETQYF
>-|TRBV20-1|TRBJ2-7|-
TGCAGTGCTAGTCGGCCCGGGCTGCCGTACGAGCAGTACTTC
CSASRPGLPYEQYF
>-|TRBV25-1|TRBJ1-4|many
TGTGCCAGCAGTGAGACTTTTTTGGACAGAGATGAAAAACTGTTTTTT
CASSETFLDRDEKLFF
>-|TRBV10-3|TRBJ1-3|-
TGTGCCATCTCCTTGGATGGGGGCACTGGAAACACCATATATTTT
CAISLDGGTGNTIYF
>-|TRBV2|TRBJ1-2|-
TGTGCCAGCAGCCAACAGTTCAACTATGGCTACACCTTC
CASSQQFNYGYTF
>-|TRBV2|TRBJ1-5|few
TGTGCCAGCACCCAGGGGAGTGGGGTTCGTGGACCCCAGCATTTT
CASTQGSGVRGPQHF
>-|TRBV7-6|TRBJ1-4|-
TGTGCCAGCAGCCTGACACCAACTACAACTAATGAAAAACTGTTTTTT
CASSLTPTTTNEKLFF
>-|TRBV7-2|TRBJ2-7|-
TGTGCCAGCATCCGGCGGGGTGCCTACGAGCAGTACTTC
CASIRRGAYEQYF
>TRBD1|TRBV7-8|TRBJ2-5|few
TGTGCCAGCAGCGTCCCGGGACAGCAAGAGGCCCAGTACTTC
CASSVPGQQEAQYF
>-|TRBV29-1|TRBJ2-2|few
TGCAGCGTTCTACAGGGGGGGGTCACCGGGGAGCTGTTTTTT
CSVLQGGVTGELFF
>-|TRBV7-9|TRBJ2-7|few
TGTGCCAGCAGCTTAGAGGCGGTGAACTACTACGAGCAGTACTTC
CASSLEAVNYYEQYF
>TRBD1|TRBV19|TRBJ1-1|-
TGTGCCAGTAGTGGACAGGGGCGGTTATGGATCACTAAAGCTTTCTTT
CASSGQGRLWITKAFF
>-|TRBV9|TRBJ2-7|-
TGTGCCAGCAGCCCAGGGTGGAGCTCCTACGGGCAGTACTTC
CASSPGWSSYGQYF
>-|TRBV19|TRBJ1-1|few
TGTGCCAGTAGTCCGTATTTGTCGACTGAAGCTTTCTTT
CASSPYLSTEAFF
>-|TRBV2|TRBJ2-2|-
TGTGCCAGCCTAACCCCGGCCGGGGAGCTGTTTTTT
CASLTPAGELFF
>TRBD1|TRBV29-1|TRBJ1-4|-
TGCAGCTTGCGCAGGGGGAATGAAAAACTGTTTTTT
CSLRRGNEKLFF
>-|TRBV5-6|TRBJ1-6|many
TGTGCCAGCAGCTTGGGACGGGGGGATTCACCCCTCCACTTT
CASSLGRGDSPLHF
>TRBD1|TRBV7-2|TRBJ1-6|few
TGTGCCAGCACCGGGACAGGGGTTAATTCACCCCTCCACTTT
CASTGTGVNSPLHF
>TRBD1|TRBV5-4|TRBJ2-5|few
TGTGCCAGCAGCAGCTACAGGGGGACCCAAGAGACCCAGTACTTC
CASSSYRGTQETQYF
>-|TRBV25-1|TRBJ1-2|-
TGTGCCAGCGTGGAGGACAGTTTGCTTTGGGGCTACACCTTC
CASVEDSLLWGYTF
>TRBD2|TRBV7-9|TRBJ2-7|-
TGTGCCAGCAGCCACCCGGCGGGAGGGCACGACGAGCAGTACTTC
CASSHPAGGHDEQYF
>-|TRBV7-9|TRBJ1-6|once
TGTGCCAGCAGCTTAGAAAGGGGAACCTCACCCCTCCACTTT
CASSLERGTSPLHF
>-|TRBV20-1|TRBJ2-6|-
TGCAGTGCTAGAGGCAGGGCCGGGGCCAACGTCCTGACTTTC
CSARGRAGANVLTF
>-|TRBV2|TRBJ1-2|-
TGTGCCAGCAGTCACCAGGTGGAAGGCTACACCTTC
CASSHQVEGYTF
>-|TRBV11-1|TRBJ1-1|few
TGTGCCAGCAGCCACCCTTGGGGGAAGGACACTGAAGCTTTCTTT
CASSHPWGKDTEAFF
>-|TRBV9|TRBJ2-5|-
TGTGCCAGCAGCGTAGACTTGAACGTGGAGACCCAGTACTTC
CASSVDLNVETQYF
>TRBD1|TRBV7-2|TRBJ1-2|many
TGTGCCAGCAGTAGGACAGGCTATGGCTACACCTTC
CASSRTGYGYTF
>TRBD1|TRBV29-1|TRBJ1-2|many
TGCAGCGTTCACGGGACAGGGCACTATGGCTACACCTTC
CSVHGTGHYGYTF
>TRBD2|TRBV2|TRBJ2-7|-
TGTGCCAGCAGATACCGGACTAGCGAGACCTACGAGCAGTACTTC
CASRYRTSETYEQYF
>-|TRBV5-1|TRBJ2-7|few
TGCGCCAGCAGCTTGGGGGGACACGGAGTTGACTACGAGCAGTACTTC
CASSLGGHGVDYEQYF
>-|TRBV7-8|TRBJ1-5|-
TGTGCCAGCAGTTACTCAGGGGTTCAGCCCCAGCATTTT
CASSYSGVQPQHF
>TRBD1|TRBV2|TRBJ1-5|-
TGTGCCAGCAGCAAAAGGACAGGGACCGATCAGCCCCAGCATTTT
CASSKRTGTDQPQHF
>-|TRBV29-1|TRBJ2-1|-
TGCAGCGTAGAGACCCGAGGGAGATACCTAAAGCAGTTCTTC
CSVETRGRYLKQFF
>-|TRBV7-9|TRBJ1-5|many
TGTGCCAGCAGCCTTCAGGGAAGCAATCAGCCCCAGCATTTT
CASSLQGSNQPQHF
>-|TRBV12-3/TRBV12-4|TRBJ1-5|-
TGTGCCAGCAGTTCCCCCTGGGGGGGTGGTCAGCCCCAGCATTTT
CASSSPWGGGQPQHF
>TRBD2|TRBV12-3/TRBV12-4|TRBJ2-5|-
TGTGCCAGCAGTTTCGGACTAGCGGGAGGGTACCAAGAGACCCAGTACTTC
CASSFGLAGGYQETQYF
>-|TRBV20-1|TRBJ1-1|-
TGCAGTGCTAGTGGGGGGATGAACACTGAAGCTTTCTTT
CSASGGMNTEAFF
>TRBD2|TRBV12-3/TRBV12-4|TRBJ2-5|-
TGTGCCAGCAGCGGGGGACTAGCGGGAGTATCAGGAGAGACCCAGTATTTC
CASSGGLAGVSGETQYF
>-|TRBV10-3|TRBJ1-2|-
TGTGCCAGCAACCTACAGGGTCCCAACTATGGCTACACCTTC
CASNLQGPNYGYTF
>TRBD1|TRBV7-3|TRBJ2-5|-
TGTGCCAGCAGCCAGCAAACCGGGACAGGGGGCTTGGAGACCCAGTACTTC
CASSQQTGTGGLETQYF
>-|TRBV7-2|TRBJ2-2|-
TGTGCCAGCAGCGACACCACAGGGGAGCTGTTTTTT
CASSDTTGELFF
>-|TRBV20-1|TRBJ2-7|-
TGCAGTGCCGAGACCGGAAGGAGATACGAGCAGTACTTC
CSAETGRRYEQYF
>TRBD1|TRBV7-3|TRBJ2-6|-
TGTGCCAGCAGCTTAACTCCAGGGGGCTCTGGGGCCAACGTCCTGACTTTC
CASSLTPGGSGANVLTF
>-|TRBV29-1|TRBJ2-5|many
TGCAGCGTTTCCCGCTTGGGCGATGAGGCGCCCCAGTACTTC
CSVSRLGDEAPQYF
>-|TRBV7-9|TRBJ1-2|-
TGCGCCAGCAGCCAACTCGGCGCAGGGAACTATGGCTACACCTTC
CASSQLGAGNYGYTF
>-|TRBV7-9|TRBJ2-2|few
TGTGCCAGCAGCTTGGCTTACGGGGAGCTGTTTTTT
CASSLAYGELFF
>-|TRBV7-2|TRBJ1-3|-
TGTGCCAGCAGCTCACAACAGGGATCGGGAAACACCATATATTTT
CASSSQQGSGNTIYF
>TRBD1|TRBV29-1|TRBJ2-3|-
TGCAGCGTTAGACAGGGATCGGCAGATACGCAGTATTTT
CSVRQGSADTQYF
>-|TRBV2|TRBJ1-4|many
TGTGCCAGCAGTGACCTCGGAAGCGAAAAACTGTTTTTT
CASSDLGSEKLFF
>-|TRBV7-3|TRBJ1-1|-
TGTGCCAGCAGCCCTCAGGGTTGGGGCACTGAAGCTTTCTTT
CASSPQGWGTEAFF
>TRBD2|TRBV15|TRBJ2-7|many
TGTGCCACCAGCAGAGAGCCGGGAGGCGACTACGAGCAGTACTTC
CATSREPGGDYEQYF
>TRBD1|TRBV24-1|TRBJ2-3|-
TGTGCCACCAGTGACGGGACAGCCCTCACAGATACGCAGTATTTT
CATSDGTALTDTQYF
>-|TRBV7-9|TRBJ2-7|-
TGTGCCAGCAGCTTAAGCCCAGGGGCGGACGAGCAGTACTTC
CASSLSPGADEQYF
>TRBD2|TRBV15|TRBJ2-7|many
TGTGCCACCAAGGCTAGCGGGAGCTACGAGCAGTACTTC
CATKASGSYEQYF
>TRBD1|TRBV2|TRBJ2-5|-
TGTGCCAGCAGGGGACAGGGTGATGAGACCCAGTACTTC
CASRGQGDETQYF
>-|TRBV10-2|TRBJ2-5|-
TGCGCCAGCAGCCAAGCTTCTACAGGCCAAGAGACCCAGTACTTC
CASSQASTGQETQYF
>-|TRBV7-8|TRBJ1-2|-
TGTGCCAGCAGCCAAGCGGGGGGGGCCTATGGCTACACCTTC
CASSQAGGAYGYTF